The clone carrying this T cell receptor (beta chain) was counted only a few times. The data stem from a study of patients and donors after allogeneic stem cell transplantation. TCRdb ran MiXCR on the RT-PCR reads and lists one entry per CDR3 protein. This sample has hundreds of thousands of distinct CDR3 sequences, with 12% to 15% found just once. This CDR3 is built from 12 residues. In germline, CDR1 is SNHLY, CDR2 FYNNEI. Trimming cost V 5 bases and J 8 bases; bases outside gene matches: 2. The rearrangement joins TRBV2 to TRBJ2-1, with 8 bases aligning to TRBD1. This TCR was recovered from a human donor who was either an allogeneic HSCT recipient or a stem cell or donor lymphocyte infusion donor (not recorded which). It is not recorded whose cells these are; they may come from a transplant donor. The specimen sequenced was blood, either unsorted or a sorted T cell fraction (not recorded which). CDR3 protein: CASSSQGDEQFF. CDR3 in DNA: TGTGCCAGCAGTTCACAGGGGGATGAGCAGTTCTTC.